This T cell receptor beta chain was recovered during a study of cytomegalovirus exposure and HLA in healthy donors. About this clone: This sample includes further DNA sequences coding for the same CDR3.

Amplification used 60 Vbeta primers and 13 Jbeta primers. Repertoires were generated with immunoSEQ multiplex PCR, while TCRdb's copy carries only in-frame clones and drops some. The sample yields about 120,000 clones, 75% to 90% seen once. Germline values: CDR1 PRHDT, CDR2 FYEKMQ (reference sequence). V lost 5 bases and J 6 bases, leaving 19 bases between the germline ends. This CDR3 has 15 residues. The specimen was PBMCs. This receptor was taken from a man in his forties or fifties in good health and CMV-seronegative. V gene TRBV13 combines with J gene TRBJ1-1, with D hard to call. CDR3 coding DNA: TGTGCCAGCAGCCCGCGGACTGTTCCCGCCGCTGAAGCTTTCTTT. It translates to CASSPRTVPAAEAFF.